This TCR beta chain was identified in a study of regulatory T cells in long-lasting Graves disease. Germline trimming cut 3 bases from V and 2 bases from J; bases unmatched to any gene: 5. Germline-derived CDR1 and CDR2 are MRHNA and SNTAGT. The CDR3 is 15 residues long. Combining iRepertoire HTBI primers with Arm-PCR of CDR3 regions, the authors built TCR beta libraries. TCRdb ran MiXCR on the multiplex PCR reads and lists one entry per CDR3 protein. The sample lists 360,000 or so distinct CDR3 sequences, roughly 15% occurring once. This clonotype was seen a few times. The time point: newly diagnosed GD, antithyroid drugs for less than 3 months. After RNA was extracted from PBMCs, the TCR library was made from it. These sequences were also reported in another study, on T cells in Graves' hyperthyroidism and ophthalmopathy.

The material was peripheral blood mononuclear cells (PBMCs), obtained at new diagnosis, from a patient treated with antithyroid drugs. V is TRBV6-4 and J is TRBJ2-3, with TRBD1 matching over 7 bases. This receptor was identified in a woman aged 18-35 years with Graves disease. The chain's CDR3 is CASSEGTEPTDTQYF. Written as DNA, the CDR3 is TGTGCCAGCAGTGAGGGGACAGAGCCCACAGATACGCAGTATTTT.